Below, 32 T cell receptor beta chains from the same sample are listed, as sequenced in a study of T cell responses to AZD1222 COVID-19 vaccine. Clones were read by immunoSEQ multiplex PCR, and TCRdb kept only the in-frame ones, dropping some. The table records roughly 77,000 clones, roughly 94% of them present only once. Sequenced here: peripheral blood, sampled on day 0 of MenACWY control vaccination. The receptors were sampled from an adult in good health.

V and J are TRBV5-1 and TRBJ1-2, with D tentatively TRBD1 (5 bases). Trimming stripped 0 bases from V and 6 bases from J, with 9 bases between. Germline V lookup: CDR1 SGHRS, CDR2 YFSETQ. CDR3 length: 13 residues. CDR3 region: CASSLVQGDGYTF. CDR3 DNA sequence: TGCGCCAGCAGCTTGGTCCAGGGCGATGGCTACACCTTC.

This clone was recorded only once. The chain employs TRBV2 and TRBJ2-3; D is ambiguous. Germline values: CDR1 SNHLY, CDR2 FYNNEI. V lost 3 bases to trimming and J lost 0 bases, with 10 bases between them. The CDR3 has 15 amino acids. CDR3 amino acids: CASSEAGTSTDTQYF. CDR3 sequence (DNA): TGTGCCAGCAGTGAGGCAGGAACTAGCACAGATACGCAGTATTTT.

This CDR3 is CASSPSADTQYF. In DNA, the CDR3 is TGTGCCAGCAGTCCGTCGGCAGATACGCAGTATTTT. The chain links TRBV7-2 to TRBJ2-3; D uncertain. The CDR3 runs to 12 residues. In germline, CDR1 is SGHTA, CDR2 FQGNSA. The V end lost 6 bases, the J end lost 4 bases, and 8 bases lay between the germline ends.

V gene TRBV6-6 combines with J gene TRBJ2-7; either TRBD1 or TRBD2 may supply D (5 bases each). Germline CDR1 reads MNHNY; CDR2 reads SVGAGI (reference sequence). The CDR3 loop spans 15 amino acids. Trimming removed 2 bases from V and 1 base from J, with 12 bases in between. This CDR3 is CASSYPGRQSYEQYF. The DNA of the CDR3 is TGTGCCAGCAGTTACCCGGGACGCCAGTCCTACGAGCAGTACTTC.

The chain recombines TRBV6-2 or TRBV6-3 with TRBJ2-3; 10 nucleotides match TRBD2. The length of the CDR3 is 16 residues. Per the germline V gene, CDR1 is MNHEY and CDR2 is SVGEGT. Trimming removed 5 bases from V and 2 bases from J; junction bases left unmatched: 7. The CDR3 DNA sequence: TGTGCCAGCAGTGACCCGGGACTAGCGTACACAGATACGCAGTATTTT. It codes for CASSDPGLAYTDTQYF.

This CDR3 is CARGQETQYF. CDR3 nucleotide sequence: TGTGCCCGGGGGCAGGAGACCCAGTACTTC. J is TRBJ2-5 and V is TRBV30, with D perhaps assigned TRBD1 or TRBD2 (6 bases each). Germline assignment: CDR1 GTSNPN and CDR2 SVGIG (reference sequence). V shed 8 bases and J shed 5 bases, with 9 bases lying between them. This CDR3 has 10 residues.

The chain has TRBV19 and TRBJ1-5; TRBD1 aligns across 7 bases. With 2 bases clipped from V and 2 bases from J, the junction kept 6 bases outside the gene matches. The germline V gene has CDR1 LNHDA and CDR2 SQIVND (reference sequence). The CDR3 runs 16 residues. CDR3 coding DNA: TGTGCCAGTAGTATAAGCCACGACAGGGGCAATCAGCCCCAGCATTTT. This translates into CASSISHDRGNQPQHF.

This clone was counted a single time. The rearrangement links TRBV19 to TRBJ2-6; D remains ambiguous. V was shortened by 9 bases and J by 0 bases, with 18 bases between the two germline ends. Per germline, CDR1 LNHDA and CDR2 SQIVND (reference sequence). The CDR3 contains 17 residues. The CDR3 coding sequence is TGTGCCAGCACTCAGACGGGCCTGAGCTCTGGGGCCAACGTCCTGACTTTC. Translation: CASTQTGLSSGANVLTF.

The chain joins TRBV7-8 to TRBJ2-1; D is ambiguous. The length of the CDR3 is 12 residues. CDR1 and CDR2 from the germline V gene are SGHVS and FQNEAQ. The V and J ends lost 3 bases and 6 bases respectively, with 6 bases between them. The CDR3 here is CASSFALNEQFF. CDR3 bases: TGTGCCAGCAGCTTTGCCCTCAATGAGCAGTTCTTC.

The rearrangement joins TRBV5-1 to TRBJ1-6, with D unresolved. The CDR3 runs 13 residues. V lost 0 bases, J lost 9 bases, and 7 bases lay in between. Germline V lookup: CDR1 SGHRS, CDR2 YFSETQ. This chain's CDR3 is CASSLVWGSPLHF. The CDR3 DNA follows: TGCGCCAGCAGCTTGGTTTGGGGTTCACCCCTCCACTTT.

In DNA form, the CDR3 reads TGTGCCAGCAGTGAATGGCCTGAGAGGGGCAATACGCAGTATTTT. Protein: CASSEWPERGNTQYF. V and J are TRBV25-1 and TRBJ2-3; tentatively, D is TRBD1 or TRBD2 (5 bases each). V shed 1 base and J shed 7 bases, with 15 bases lying between them. The CDR3 sequence is 15 residues long. In germline, CDR1 is MGHDK, CDR2 SYGVNS.

The chain is built from TRBV9 and TRBJ2-7; 8 bases align to TRBD1. This CDR3 spans 14 amino acids. V shed 1 base, J shed 7 bases, and the junction held 7 bases outside the gene matches. Germline values: CDR1 SGDLS, CDR2 YYNGEE. CDR3 sequence reads: CASSVTTGVVEQYF. Here the CDR3 DNA reads TGTGCCAGCAGCGTAACGACAGGGGTAGTGGAGCAGTACTTC.

As DNA, the CDR3 is TGCAGCGCCGGCGAGGACAATCAGCCCCAGCATTTT. It specifies CSAGEDNQPQHF. This chain joins TRBV29-1 and TRBJ1-5; D is uncertain. Germline loops: CDR1 SQVTM, CDR2 ANQGSEA. This CDR3 has 12 amino acids. Trimming left V 7 bases short and J 3 bases short, with 10 bases between.

The chain uses TRBV19 and TRBJ2-1; TRBD2 aligns across 11 bases. From germline, CDR1 is LNHDA and CDR2 SQIVND (reference sequence). V lost 1 base, J lost 8 bases, and 13 bases stayed unmatched. This CDR3 comprises 18 residues. The CDR3 spells CASSIGRFSGGAGHEQFF. The DNA of the CDR3 is TGTGCCAGTAGTATAGGGCGATTTAGCGGGGGGGCCGGGCATGAGCAGTTCTTC.

The chain links TRBV5-4 to TRBJ2-7; TRBD2 matches 11 bases. The CDR3 is 17 residues long. Germline CDR1 reads SGHNT; CDR2 reads YYREEE (reference sequence). Unmatched junction bases numbered 14, after V lost 4 bases and J lost 5 bases. This CDR3 is CASSHLPQSTSGDEQYF. The CDR3 DNA reads as TGTGCCAGCAGCCACCTACCCCAGTCGACTAGCGGGGACGAGCAGTACTTC.

The chain links TRBV19 to TRBJ1-5, with 7 bases that match TRBD1. This CDR3 is built from 16 residues. Germline V gene lookup returns CDR1 LNHDA and CDR2 SQIVND (reference sequence). V shed 5 bases and J 0 bases; nucleotides not matched to a gene: 7. Here the CDR3 reads CASSPQQGYSNQPQHF. CDR3 DNA: TGTGCCAGTAGTCCCCAACAGGGGTATAGCAATCAGCCCCAGCATTTT.

The chain recombines TRBV5-6 with TRBJ1-6; D remains unclear. The V gene's germline CDR1 is SGHDT and CDR2 YYEEEE. The CDR3 spans 18 residues. The V and J ends lost 3 bases and 2 bases respectively, with 18 bases between them. The CDR3 region has the DNA TGTGCCAGCAGCTCCTGGGGTTCTATCCCGACCTATAATTCACCCCTCCACTTT. Translated, it gives CASSSWGSIPTYNSPLHF.

The rearrangement uses TRBV28 and TRBJ1-1; unclear D gene. The V and J ends lost 8 bases and 0 bases respectively, with 4 bases between them. This CDR3 is built from 11 residues. Germline V gene data show CDR1 as MDHEN and CDR2 as SYDVKM. CDR3 sequence (DNA): TGTGCCAGCTACATGAACACTGAAGCTTTCTTT. It yields the protein CASYMNTEAFF.

The rearrangement links TRBV7-6 to TRBJ2-5; D unclear. Trimming cost V 1 base and J 5 bases, with 5 bases left between them. The CDR3 runs 12 residues. Germline assignment: CDR1 SGHVS and CDR2 FNYEAQ. CDR3 coding DNA: TGTGCCAGCAGCTTAGTGGCGGAGACCCAGTACTTC. This codes for CASSLVAETQYF.

This clone was observed a single time. The chain employs TRBV28 and TRBJ1-5, with 11 positions matching TRBD1. The J segment lost 9 bases and the V segment lost 5 bases, leaving 6 bases of the junction unmatched. Germline loops: CDR1 MDHEN, CDR2 SYDVKM. This CDR3 region has 14 residues. The DNA for the CDR3 is TGTGCCAGCAGTGCGGGACAGGGGGTTTGGCCCCAGCATTTT. The encoded protein is CASSAGQGVWPQHF.

This chain links TRBV2 with TRBJ2-2; 11 bases match TRBD2. Unmatched junction bases numbered 7, after V lost 7 bases and J lost 6 bases. Looked up from germline, CDR1 is SNHLY and CDR2 is FYNNEI. The CDR3 covers 15 residues. In DNA form, the CDR3 reads TGTGCCAGCATCCTTAGCGGGGGGGAGGCCGGGGAGCTGTTTTTT. This codes for CASILSGGEAGELFF.

This chain connects TRBV5-1 to TRBJ2-1; 11 positions match TRBD2. CDR3 length: 16 amino acids. Germline CDR1 is SGHRS and CDR2 is YFSETQ. Unmatched junction bases numbered 3, after V lost 0 bases and J lost 4 bases. CDR3 in amino acids: CASSLGGTSGYNEQFF. CDR3 nucleotide sequence: TGCGCCAGCAGCTTGGGGGGGACTAGCGGTTACAATGAGCAGTTCTTC.

V gene TRBV7-2 combines with J gene TRBJ2-6, with D unclear. The CDR3 length is 15 residues. Germline V lookup: CDR1 SGHTA, CDR2 FQGNSA. V lost 7 bases, J lost 0 bases, and 10 bases lay in between. The CDR3 DNA is TGTGCCAGCAACGCCCAAGGCTCTGGGGCCAACGTCCTGACTTTC. Translated, it gives CASNAQGSGANVLTF.

This clone was seen a single time. This chain connects TRBV28 to TRBJ1-2, with 10 bases matching TRBD1. Germline loops: CDR1 MDHEN, CDR2 SYDVKM. V was pared by 6 bases and J by 10 bases, with 11 bases of the junction left unmatched. The CDR3 consists of 14 residues. CDR3 in amino acids: CASSRTGTGAAYTF. In DNA form, the CDR3 reads TGTGCCAGCAGCCGGACCGGGACAGGGGCGGCCTACACCTTC.

V usage is TRBV5-6 and J usage is TRBJ2-7, with D perhaps matching TRBD1 or TRBD2 (5 bases each). The V and J ends lost 7 bases and 3 bases respectively, with 20 bases between them. Germline assignment: CDR1 SGHDT and CDR2 YYEEEE. The CDR3 spans 15 residues. DNA for the CDR3: TGTGCCAGCGCCACCCCCGGGACGGAAGACTACGAGCAGTACTTC. Amino acid sequence: CASATPGTEDYEQYF.

The V and J genes are TRBV24-1 and TRBJ2-5; no firm D call. The CDR3 is made up of 14 amino acids. Germline V lookup: CDR1 KGHDR, CDR2 SFDVKD. V gave up 0 bases and J gave up 5 bases, with 9 bases separating them. Here the CDR3 DNA reads TGTGCCACCAGTGATTTGGGCCTAGGGGAGACCCAGTACTTC. This translates into CATSDLGLGETQYF.

The chain is built from TRBV6-6 and TRBJ2-3; TRBD2 aligns across 7 bases. The CDR3 is made up of 17 amino acids. CDR1 is MNHNY, CDR2 SVGAGI, per germline (reference sequence). The ends lost 5 bases at V and 3 bases at J; junction bases unmatched: 14. CDR3 protein: CASSPRRAGWGTDTQYF. CDR3 bases: TGTGCCAGCAGTCCCCGTAGAGCGGGGTGGGGTACAGATACGCAGTATTTT.

The chain is built from TRBV7-6 and TRBJ2-5, with a possible D match to TRBD1 (6 bases). Per the germline V gene, CDR1 is SGHVS and CDR2 is FNYEAQ. Deletions cut 2 bases from V and 4 bases from J, with 11 bases between. This CDR3 has 14 residues. The CDR3 spells CASSLYEQGETQYF. DNA for the CDR3: TGTGCCAGCAGCTTATATGAACAGGGAGAGACCCAGTACTTC.

J is TRBJ2-1 and V is TRBV12-5, with 7 bases fitting TRBD1. The CDR3 is made up of 13 amino acids. Germline V gene data show CDR1 as LGHNT and CDR2 as FRNRAP. After removal of 8 bases from V and 6 bases from J, the junction contained 7 bases not matched to a gene. CDR3 DNA: TGTGCTAGTACGACAGGGAAAGGCAATGAGCAGTTCTTC. It specifies CASTTGKGNEQFF. Variable domain in full (rest from reference TRBV12-5 and TRBJ2-1): DARVTQTPRHKVTEMGQEVTMRCQPILGHNTVFWYRQTMMQGLELLAYFRNRAPLDDSGMPKDRFSAEMPDATLATLKIQPSEPRDSAVYFCASTTGKGNEQFFGPGTRLTVL.

The chain couples TRBV4-3 to TRBJ2-7; 7 bases line up with TRBD1. The CDR3 totals 15 residues. From germline, CDR1 is LGHNA and CDR2 YSLEER. V was pared by 5 bases and J by 1 base, with 8 bases of the junction left unmatched. DNA for the CDR3: TGCGCCAGCAGCGCCCAGAGGACAGGATCCTACGAGCAGTACTTC. Amino acids: CASSAQRTGSYEQYF.

Remarks on this clone: A read error may produce the germline difference seen at one junction end. The chain couples TRBV5-1 to TRBJ2-7; 7 nucleotides align to TRBD2. The CDR3 is 15 amino acids. The germline gives CDR1 SGHRS, CDR2 YFSETQ. CDR3 nucleotide sequence: TGCGCCAGCACCTTGGGGACGCCGGGGGGCTACGAGCAGTACTTC. Translation gives CASTLGTPGGYEQYF.

This chain links TRBV3-1 (or the pseudogene TRBV3-2) with TRBJ2-3; maybe TRBD2 (6 bases). CDR3 size: 16 residues. V lost 4 bases, J lost 5 bases, and 19 bases lay in between. Germline CDR1 is LGHDT and CDR2 is YNNKEL (reference sequence). CDR3 sequence reads: CASSLSKRVLRDTQYF. The CDR3 DNA follows: TGTGCCAGCAGCCTCTCCAAGCGGGTACTAAGAGATACGCAGTATTTT.